A single T cell receptor (beta chain) is shown here with its context. The sample originates from a study of human T cells and chemical hapten exposure. Study information: TCR yields per sample varied, mainly owing to small pooled library volume differences.

Unique molecular identifiers were attached to individual cDNA molecules within the library. Original processing methods: With a range of about 23,224 to 700,000, the median per sample was roughly 95,000 TCRs. TCRdb analysed the 5' RACE reads with MiXCR anew, one entry per CDR3 protein. In this record, the V and J calls reflect TCRdb's handling and not the investigators' own analysis. The profile covers 110,000 or so distinct CDR3 sequences, with 19% appearing a single time and approximately 2.6% taken by the ten largest. Unfractionated whole blood was the source from which total RNA was extracted. CDR1 MDHEN and CDR2 SYDVKM come from the germline V gene. Losses at the gene ends were 6 bases for V and 2 bases for J; bases not matched to a gene: 7. The CDR3 runs to 15 residues.

This chain uses TRBV28 with TRBJ2-3, with 8 nucleotides matching TRBD2. The receptor comes from a human donor in good health. CDR3 bases: TGTGCCAGCAGCTCGCGGCGGGAGGTCACAGATACGCAGTATTTT. Amino acid sequence: CASSSRREVTDTQYF.